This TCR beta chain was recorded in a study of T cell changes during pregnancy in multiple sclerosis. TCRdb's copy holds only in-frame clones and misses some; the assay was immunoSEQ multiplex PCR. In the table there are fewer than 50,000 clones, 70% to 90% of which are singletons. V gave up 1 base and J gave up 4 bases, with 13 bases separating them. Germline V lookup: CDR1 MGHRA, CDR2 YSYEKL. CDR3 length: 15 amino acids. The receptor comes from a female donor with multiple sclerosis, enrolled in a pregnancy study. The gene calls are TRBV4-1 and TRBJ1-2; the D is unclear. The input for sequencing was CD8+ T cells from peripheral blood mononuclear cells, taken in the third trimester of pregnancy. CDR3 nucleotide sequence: TGCGCCAGCAGCCAAGTAGGAGAGGGCGCCTATGGCTACACCTTC. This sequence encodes CASSQVGEGAYGYTF.